The 10 T cell receptor beta chains below come from one sample, sequenced in a study of shared clonotypes between healthy human individuals. TCRdb's table, derived via immunoSEQ multiplex PCR, lists solely in-frame clones and lacks some. Of roughly 2.2 million clones detected, just under 95% appear once; the ten largest clones hold about 0.41%. Sample: naive CD4+ T cells from PBMCs. Subset denoted: CD45RA+ positively selected. The receptors were sampled from a young man in good health. Some clones in this sample may be carry-over from other donors' samples.

The chain uses TRBV27 and TRBJ2-3; D perhaps matches TRBD1 (5 bases). The V and J ends lost 5 bases and 3 bases respectively, with 9 bases between them. This CDR3 comprises 13 residues. CDR1 and CDR2 (germline): MNHEY, SMNVEV (reference sequence). CDR3 region: CASSQGRTDTQYF. CDR3 in DNA: TGTGCCAGCAGTCAGGGAAGGACAGATACGCAGTATTTT.

The chain combines TRBV5-1 with TRBJ1-1; D perhaps matches TRBD1 (6 bases). This CDR3 contains 15 residues. Germline CDR1 SGHRS, CDR2 YFSETQ. Trimming pared 4 bases from V and 0 bases from J, leaving 13 bases between. CDR3 sequence reads: CASSPAGTLNTEAFF. The CDR3 DNA reads as TGCGCCAGCAGCCCGGCCGGGACATTGAACACTGAAGCTTTCTTT.

The chain recombines TRBV5-1 with TRBJ1-4; D remains unclear. This CDR3 region has 13 residues. V lost 4 bases, J lost 8 bases, and 12 bases lay in between. CDR1 and CDR2 (germline): SGHRS, YFSETQ. The CDR3 sequence is CASSLLLGEKLFF. Here the CDR3 DNA reads TGCGCCAGCAGCCTGCTACTTGGCGAAAAACTGTTTTTT. The full variable domain, completed using reference TRBV5-1 and TRBJ1-4, is KAGVTQTPRYLIKTRGQQVTLSCSPISGHRSVSWYQQTPGQGLQFLFEYFSETQRNKGNFPGRFSGRQFSNSRSEMNVSTLELGDSALYLCASSLLLGEKLFFGSGTQLSVL.

The rearrangement links TRBV4-1 to TRBJ1-5; perhaps TRBD1 as D (6 bases). Germline V gene lookup returns CDR1 MGHRA and CDR2 YSYEKL. The V end was cut by 0 bases, the J end by 6 bases, with 15 bases between. The CDR3 consists of 16 residues. The CDR3 DNA reads TGCGCCAGCAGCCAAGATTGGGGGGGCAAGGGTCAGCCCCAGCATTTT. Amino acid sequence: CASSQDWGGKGQPQHF.

This chain links TRBV18 with TRBJ2-7, with no clear D. The V end lost 2 bases, the J end lost 9 bases, and 17 bases lay between the germline ends. CDR3 length: 14 amino acids. The germline V gene has CDR1 KGHSH and CDR2 LQKENI. In DNA form, the CDR3 reads TGTGCCAGCTCACCAACTTCCACAGAAACTGCGCAGTACTTC. Its protein product is CASSPTSTETAQYF. Supplemented by reference TRBV18 and TRBJ2-7, the full variable domain reads NAGVMQNPRHLVRRRGQEARLRCSPMKGHSHVYWYRQLPEEGLKFMVYLQKENIIDESGMPKERFSAEFPKEGPSILRIQQVVRGDSAAYFCASSPTSTETAQYFGPGTRLTVT.

The chain employs TRBV7-3 and TRBJ1-2; 8 bases fit TRBD1. V shed 6 bases, J shed 6 bases, and the junction held 9 bases outside the gene matches. CDR1 is SGHTA, CDR2 FQGTGA, per germline. The CDR3 spans 14 residues. The CDR3 sequence: CASSLGQGEDGYTF. In DNA form, the CDR3 reads TGTGCCAGCAGTCTCGGACAGGGCGAGGATGGCTACACCTTC.

The chain has TRBV4-1 and TRBJ2-7, with D possibly TRBD2 on 6 matching bases. This CDR3 is built from 13 residues. The V gene's germline CDR1 is MGHRA and CDR2 YSYEKL. Trimming stripped 4 bases from V and 9 bases from J, with 16 bases between. CDR3 protein: CASSLIPTGGQYF. The DNA of the CDR3 is TGCGCCAGCAGCCTTATTCCGACCGGGGGGCAGTACTTC.

This clone has a single count. The CDR3 sequence is CASGSGTGELFF. CDR3 coding DNA: TGTGCCTCAGGGTCGGGCACCGGGGAGCTGTTTTTT. This chain joins TRBV7-3 and TRBJ2-2; possibly TRBD1 for D (5 bases). V was pared by 11 bases and J by 4 bases, with 11 bases between. The CDR3 is made up of 12 amino acids. Germline V lookup: CDR1 SGHTA, CDR2 FQGTGA.

As concerns this clone: One end of the junction is discordant with germline, which a read error may explain. This rearrangement joins TRBV30 to TRBJ1-4; D gene ambiguous. Per germline, CDR1 GTSNPN and CDR2 SVGIG (reference sequence). This CDR3 spans 12 amino acids. The CDR3 protein is CAWSVTHEKLFF. CDR3 nucleotide sequence: TGTGCCTGGAGTGTAACTCATGAAAAACTGTTTTTT.

With respect to this clone: Other DNA sequences within the sample encode an identical CDR3. The chain recombines TRBV28 with TRBJ1-3; unclear D gene. CDR3 length: 13 amino acids. Deletions cut 6 bases from V and 0 bases from J, with 6 bases between. CDR1 MDHEN and CDR2 SYDVKM come from the germline V gene. The CDR3 DNA sequence: TGTGCCAGCAGCCCGGGCTCTGGAAACACCATATATTTT. Its translation is CASSPGSGNTIYF.